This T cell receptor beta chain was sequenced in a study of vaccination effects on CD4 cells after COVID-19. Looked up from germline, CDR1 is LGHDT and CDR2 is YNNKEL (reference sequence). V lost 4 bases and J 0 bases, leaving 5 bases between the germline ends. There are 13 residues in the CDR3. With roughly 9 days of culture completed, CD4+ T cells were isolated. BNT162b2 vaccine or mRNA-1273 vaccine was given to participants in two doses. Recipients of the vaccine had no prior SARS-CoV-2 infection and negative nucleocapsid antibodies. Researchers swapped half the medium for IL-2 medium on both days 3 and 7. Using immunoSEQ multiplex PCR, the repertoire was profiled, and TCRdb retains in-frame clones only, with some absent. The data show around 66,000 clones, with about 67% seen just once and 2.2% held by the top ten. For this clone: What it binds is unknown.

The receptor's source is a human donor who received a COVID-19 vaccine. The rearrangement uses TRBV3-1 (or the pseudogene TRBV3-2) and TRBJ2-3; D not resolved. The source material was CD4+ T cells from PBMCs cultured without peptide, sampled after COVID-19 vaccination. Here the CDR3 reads CASSPYSTDTQYF. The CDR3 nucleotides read TGTGCCAGCAGCCCATACAGCACAGATACGCAGTATTTT.